This T cell receptor (beta chain) was obtained from a study of blood T cell repertoires in COVID-19. Method: immunoSEQ multiplex PCR; TCRdb's copy keeps in-frame clones and lacks some. In the table there are about 170,000 clones, roughly four fifths of which are singletons. This CDR3 is built from 19 residues. Germline V gives CDR1 SGHVS, CDR2 FQNEAQ. With V trimmed by 3 bases and J by 0 bases, 6 bases remained unmatched. The sample was peripheral blood. The sequence derives from a man aged 65 to 85 with active or convalescent COVID-19. The chain employs TRBV7-8 and TRBJ2-6; 12 bases agree with TRBD2. CDR3 nucleotides: TGTGCCAGCAGCTTTAGCCTGGGACTAGCGGGCTCTGGGGCCAACGTCCTGACTTTC. Translation gives CASSFSLGLAGSGANVLTF.